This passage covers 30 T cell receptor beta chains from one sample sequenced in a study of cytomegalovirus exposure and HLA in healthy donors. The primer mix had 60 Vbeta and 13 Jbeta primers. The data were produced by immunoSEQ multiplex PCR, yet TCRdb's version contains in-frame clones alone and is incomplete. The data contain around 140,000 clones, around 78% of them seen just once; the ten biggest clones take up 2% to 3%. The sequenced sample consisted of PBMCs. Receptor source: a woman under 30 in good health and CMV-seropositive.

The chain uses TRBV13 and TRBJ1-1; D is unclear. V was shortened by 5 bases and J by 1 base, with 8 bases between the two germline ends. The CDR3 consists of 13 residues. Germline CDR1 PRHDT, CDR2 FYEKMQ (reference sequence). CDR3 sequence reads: CASSLVANTEAFF. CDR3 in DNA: TGTGCCAGCAGCCTCGTAGCGAACACTGAAGCTTTCTTT.

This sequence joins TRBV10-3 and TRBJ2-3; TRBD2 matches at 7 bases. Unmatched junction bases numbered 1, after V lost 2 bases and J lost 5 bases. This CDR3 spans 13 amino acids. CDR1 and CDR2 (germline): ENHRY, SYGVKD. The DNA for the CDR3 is TGTGCCATCAGTGAGCGGGGGGTAGATACGCAGTATTTT. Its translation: CAISERGVDTQYF.

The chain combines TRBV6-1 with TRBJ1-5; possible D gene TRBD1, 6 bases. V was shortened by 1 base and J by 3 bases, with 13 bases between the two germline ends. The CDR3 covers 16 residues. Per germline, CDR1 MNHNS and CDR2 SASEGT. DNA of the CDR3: TGTGCCAGCAGTGAAGAGGGGAACAGGGCCAATCAGCCCCAGCATTTT. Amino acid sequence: CASSEEGNRANQPQHF.

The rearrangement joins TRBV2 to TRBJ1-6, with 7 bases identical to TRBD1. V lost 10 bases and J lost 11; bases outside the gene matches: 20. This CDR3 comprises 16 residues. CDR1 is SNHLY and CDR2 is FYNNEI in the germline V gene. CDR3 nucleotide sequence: TGTGCCACCAAACCACCTACGACAGGGAAGTTTGCACCCCTCCACTTT. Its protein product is CATKPPTTGKFAPLHF. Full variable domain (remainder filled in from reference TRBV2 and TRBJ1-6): EPEVTQTPSHQVTQMGQEVILRCVPISNHLYFYWYRQILGQKVEFLVSFYNNEISEKSEIFDDQFSVERPDGSNFTLKIRSTKLEDSAMYFCATKPPTTGKFAPLHFGNGTRLTVT.

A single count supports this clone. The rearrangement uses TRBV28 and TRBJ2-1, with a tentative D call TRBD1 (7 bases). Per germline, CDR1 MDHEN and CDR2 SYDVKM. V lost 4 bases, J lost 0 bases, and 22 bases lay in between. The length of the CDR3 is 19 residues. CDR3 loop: CASSSIWTLRGVSYNEQFF. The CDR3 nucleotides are TGTGCCAGCAGTTCTATATGGACCCTCAGGGGGGTCTCCTACAATGAGCAGTTCTTC. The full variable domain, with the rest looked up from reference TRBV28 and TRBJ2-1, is DVKVTQSSRYLVKRTGEKVFLECVQDMDHENMFWYRQDPGLGLRLIYFSYDVKMKEKGDIPEGYSVSREKKERFSLILESASTNQTSMYLCASSSIWTLRGVSYNEQFFGPGTRLTVL.

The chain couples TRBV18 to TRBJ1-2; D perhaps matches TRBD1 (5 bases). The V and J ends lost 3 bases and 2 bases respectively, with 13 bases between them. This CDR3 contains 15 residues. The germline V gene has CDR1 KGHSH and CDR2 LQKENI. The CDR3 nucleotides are TGTGCCAGCTCACCCGCGGCTGGGGGGAACTATGGCTACACCTTC. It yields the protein CASSPAAGGNYGYTF.

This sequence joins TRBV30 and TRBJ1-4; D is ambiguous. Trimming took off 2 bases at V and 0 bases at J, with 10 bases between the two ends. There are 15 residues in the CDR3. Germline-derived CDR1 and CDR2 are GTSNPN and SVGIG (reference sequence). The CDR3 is CAWSWARSTNEKLFF. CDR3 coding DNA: TGTGCCTGGAGTTGGGCCCGCTCAACTAATGAAAAACTGTTTTTT.

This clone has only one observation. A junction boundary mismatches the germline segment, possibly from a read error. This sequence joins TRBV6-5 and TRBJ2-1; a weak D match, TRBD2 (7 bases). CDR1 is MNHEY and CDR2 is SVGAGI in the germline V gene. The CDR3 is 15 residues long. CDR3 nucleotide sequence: TGTGCCAGCAGTTACGACGGGGGGCGTAACAATGAGCAGCTCTTC. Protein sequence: CASSYDGGRNNEQLF.

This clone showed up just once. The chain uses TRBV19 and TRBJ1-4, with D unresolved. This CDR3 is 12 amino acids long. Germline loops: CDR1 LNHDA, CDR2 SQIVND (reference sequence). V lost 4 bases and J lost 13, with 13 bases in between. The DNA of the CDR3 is TGTGCCAGTAGTACCCACCTCGCTACACTGTTTTTT. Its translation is CASSTHLATLFF.

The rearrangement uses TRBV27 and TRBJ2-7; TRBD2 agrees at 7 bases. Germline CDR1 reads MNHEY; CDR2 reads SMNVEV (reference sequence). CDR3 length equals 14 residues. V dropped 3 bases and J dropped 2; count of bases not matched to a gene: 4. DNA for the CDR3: TGTGCCAGCAGTTTTAGGGAGGGCACCTACGAGCAGTACTTC. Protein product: CASSFREGTYEQYF.

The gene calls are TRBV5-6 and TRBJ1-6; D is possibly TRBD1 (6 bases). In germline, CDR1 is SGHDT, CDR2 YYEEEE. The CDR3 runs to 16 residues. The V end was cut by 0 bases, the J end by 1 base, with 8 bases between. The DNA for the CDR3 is TGTGCCAGCAGCTTGGTCCAGGGGTCCTATAATTCACCCCTCCACTTT. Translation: CASSLVQGSYNSPLHF.

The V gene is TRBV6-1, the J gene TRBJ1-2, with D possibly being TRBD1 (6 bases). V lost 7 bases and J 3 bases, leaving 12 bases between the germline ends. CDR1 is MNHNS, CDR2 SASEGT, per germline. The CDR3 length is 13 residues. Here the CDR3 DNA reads TGTGCCAGCAAATACAGGGATTACTATGGCTACACCTTC. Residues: CASKYRDYYGYTF.

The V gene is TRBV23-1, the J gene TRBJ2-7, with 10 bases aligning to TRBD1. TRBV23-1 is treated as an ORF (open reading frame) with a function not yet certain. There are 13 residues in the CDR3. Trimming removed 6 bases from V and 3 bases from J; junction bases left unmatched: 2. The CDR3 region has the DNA TGCGCCAGCAGGGGACAGGGGCACTACGAGCAGTACTTC. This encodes CASRGQGHYEQYF.

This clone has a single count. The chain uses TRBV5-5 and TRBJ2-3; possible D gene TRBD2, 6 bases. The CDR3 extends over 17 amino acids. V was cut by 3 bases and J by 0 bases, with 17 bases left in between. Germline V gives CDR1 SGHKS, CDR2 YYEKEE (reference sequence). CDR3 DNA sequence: TGTGCCAGCAGCTCCGGAGGGGTGCTTTCTAGCACAGATACGCAGTATTTT. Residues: CASSSGGVLSSTDTQYF.

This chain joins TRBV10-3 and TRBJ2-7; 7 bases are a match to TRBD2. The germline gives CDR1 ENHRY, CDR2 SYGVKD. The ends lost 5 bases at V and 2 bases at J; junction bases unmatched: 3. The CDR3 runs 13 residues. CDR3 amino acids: CAISTGLAYEQYF. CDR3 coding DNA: TGTGCCATCAGTACCGGACTAGCCTACGAGCAGTACTTC.

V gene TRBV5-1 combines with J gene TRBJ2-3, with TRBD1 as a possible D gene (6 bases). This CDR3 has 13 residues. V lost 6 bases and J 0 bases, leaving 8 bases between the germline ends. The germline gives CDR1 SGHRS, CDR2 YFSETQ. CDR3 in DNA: TGCGCCAGCAAACAGGGCAGCACAGATACGCAGTATTTT. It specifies CASKQGSTDTQYF.

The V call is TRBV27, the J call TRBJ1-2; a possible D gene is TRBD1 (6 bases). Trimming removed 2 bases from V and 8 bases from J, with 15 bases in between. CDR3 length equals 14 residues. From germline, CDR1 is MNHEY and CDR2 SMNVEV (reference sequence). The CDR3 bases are TGTGCCAGCAGTTTAGGGCAGGGGCTGTTCGGCTACACCTTC. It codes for CASSLGQGLFGYTF.

CDR3 sequence: CASSEGGNSHYGYTF. In nucleotides, the CDR3 is TGTGCCAGCAGTGAAGGAGGGAACAGTCACTATGGCTACACCTTC. The chain recombines TRBV6-1 with TRBJ1-2; D is uncertain. V was clipped by 1 base and J by 3 bases, with 12 bases between them. Germline V CDR1 and CDR2: MNHNS, SASEGT. This CDR3 is built from 15 residues.

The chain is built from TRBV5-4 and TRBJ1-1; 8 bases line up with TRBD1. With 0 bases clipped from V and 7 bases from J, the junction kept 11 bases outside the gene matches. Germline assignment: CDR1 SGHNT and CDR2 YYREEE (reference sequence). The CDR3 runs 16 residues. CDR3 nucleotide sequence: TGTGCCAGCAGCTTGGACCCGAGGCAGGGGGCGGTTGAAGCTTTCTTT. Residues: CASSLDPRQGAVEAFF.

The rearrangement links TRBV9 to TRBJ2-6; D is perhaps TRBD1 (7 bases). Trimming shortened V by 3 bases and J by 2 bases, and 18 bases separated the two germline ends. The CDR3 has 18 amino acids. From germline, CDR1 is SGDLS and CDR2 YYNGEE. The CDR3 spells CASSEFRGEFAGANVLTF. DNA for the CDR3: TGTGCCAGCAGCGAATTCAGGGGGGAATTTGCTGGGGCCAACGTCCTGACTTTC.

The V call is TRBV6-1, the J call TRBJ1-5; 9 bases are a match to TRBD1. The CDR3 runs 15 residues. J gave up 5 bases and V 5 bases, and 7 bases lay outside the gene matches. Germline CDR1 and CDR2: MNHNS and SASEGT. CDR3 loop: CASSSGDRAYQPQHF. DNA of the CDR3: TGTGCCAGCAGTAGCGGGGACAGGGCCTATCAGCCCCAGCATTTT.

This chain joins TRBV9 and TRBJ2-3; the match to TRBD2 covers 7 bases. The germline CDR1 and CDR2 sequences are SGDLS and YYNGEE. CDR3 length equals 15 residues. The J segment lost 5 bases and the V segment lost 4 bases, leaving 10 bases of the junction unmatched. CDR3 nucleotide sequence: TGTGCCAGCAGCCGTGTCGGGGGGTCCGGAGATACGCAGTATTTT. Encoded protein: CASSRVGGSGDTQYF. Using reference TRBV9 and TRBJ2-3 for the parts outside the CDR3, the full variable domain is DSGVTQTPKHLITATGQRVTLRCSPRSGDLSVYWYQQSLDQGLQFLIQYYNGEERAKGNILERFSAQQFPDLHSELNLSSLELGDSALYFCASSRVGGSGDTQYFGPGTRLTVL.

The chain's CDR3 is CASSPQGHLTGELFF. The CDR3 DNA reads as TGTGCCAGCTCACCACAGGGACATTTGACCGGGGAGCTGTTTTTT. This rearrangement joins TRBV18 to TRBJ2-2; D might be TRBD1 (6 bases). CDR1 and CDR2 from the germline V gene are KGHSH and LQKENI. The CDR3 contains 15 residues. The V and J ends lost 1 base and 5 bases respectively, with 11 bases between them.

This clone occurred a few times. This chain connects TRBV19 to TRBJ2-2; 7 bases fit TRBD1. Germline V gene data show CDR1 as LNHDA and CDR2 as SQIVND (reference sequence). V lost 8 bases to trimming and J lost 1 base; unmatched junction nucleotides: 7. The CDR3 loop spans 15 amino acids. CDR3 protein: CASHAGTVNTGELFF. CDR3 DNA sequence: TGTGCCAGTCATGCCGGGACAGTGAACACCGGGGAGCTGTTTTTT.

The CDR3 DNA is TGCGCCAGCAGCTGGACTAGCGGGGGGCGCAATGAGCAGTTCTTC. This codes for CASSWTSGGRNEQFF. The gene calls are TRBV5-1 and TRBJ2-1, with TRBD2 matching 14 bases. Germline loops: CDR1 SGHRS, CDR2 YFSETQ. V dropped 3 bases and J dropped 6; count of bases not matched to a gene: 2. The CDR3 covers 15 residues.

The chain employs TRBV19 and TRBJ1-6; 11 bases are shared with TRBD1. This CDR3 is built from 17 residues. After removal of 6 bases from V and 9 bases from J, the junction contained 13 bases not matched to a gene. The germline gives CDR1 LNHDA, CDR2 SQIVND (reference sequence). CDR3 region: CASSPSPLGTGGSPLHF. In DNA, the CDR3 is TGTGCCAGTAGCCCGTCCCCACTGGGGACAGGGGGTTCACCCCTCCACTTT.

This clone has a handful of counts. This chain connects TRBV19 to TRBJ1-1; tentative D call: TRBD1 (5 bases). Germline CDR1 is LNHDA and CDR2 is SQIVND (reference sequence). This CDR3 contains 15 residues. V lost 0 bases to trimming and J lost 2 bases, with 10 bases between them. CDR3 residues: CASSIEPGGNTEAFF. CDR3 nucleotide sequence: TGTGCCAGTAGTATAGAGCCGGGGGGAAACACTGAAGCTTTCTTT.

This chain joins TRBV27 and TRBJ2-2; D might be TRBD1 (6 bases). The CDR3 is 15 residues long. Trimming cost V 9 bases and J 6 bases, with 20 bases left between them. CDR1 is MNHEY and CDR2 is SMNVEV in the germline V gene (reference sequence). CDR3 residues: CARGSPQGWAGELFF. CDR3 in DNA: TGTGCCAGGGGGTCCCCTCAGGGGTGGGCCGGGGAGCTGTTTTTT.

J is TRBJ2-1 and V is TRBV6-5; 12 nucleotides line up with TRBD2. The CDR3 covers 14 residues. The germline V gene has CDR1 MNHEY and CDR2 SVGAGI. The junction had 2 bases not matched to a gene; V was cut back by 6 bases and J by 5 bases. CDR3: CASRTSGGNNEQFF. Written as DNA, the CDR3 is TGTGCCAGCAGGACTAGCGGGGGTAACAATGAGCAGTTCTTC.

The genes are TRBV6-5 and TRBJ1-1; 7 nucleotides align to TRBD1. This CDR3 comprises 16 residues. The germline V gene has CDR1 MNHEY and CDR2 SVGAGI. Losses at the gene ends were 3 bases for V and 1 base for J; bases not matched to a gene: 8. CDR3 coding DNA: TGTGCCAGCAGTTATGAGCCAGGGGGACCGAACACTGAAGCTTTCTTT. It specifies CASSYEPGGPNTEAFF.